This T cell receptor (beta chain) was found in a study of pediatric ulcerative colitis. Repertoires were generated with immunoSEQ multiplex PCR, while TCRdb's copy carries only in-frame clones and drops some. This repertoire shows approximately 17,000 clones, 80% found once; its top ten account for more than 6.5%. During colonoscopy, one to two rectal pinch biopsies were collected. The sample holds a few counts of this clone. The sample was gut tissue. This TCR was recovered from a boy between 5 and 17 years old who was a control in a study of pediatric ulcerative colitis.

CDR3 residues: CASSLEGQTYGYTF. CDR3 sequence (DNA): TGCGCCAGCAGCTTGGAGGGCCAGACCTATGGCTACACCTTC. The chain combines TRBV5-1 with TRBJ1-2; the D is unclear. This CDR3 is built from 14 residues. V lost 0 bases to trimming and J lost 4 bases, with 10 bases between them. Germline V CDR1 and CDR2: SGHRS, YFSETQ. Drawing the rest from reference TRBV5-1 and TRBJ1-2, the complete variable domain is KAGVTQTPRYLIKTRGQQVTLSCSPISGHRSVSWYQQTPGQGLQFLFEYFSETQRNKGNFPGRFSGRQFSNSRSEMNVSTLELGDSALYLCASSLEGQTYGYTFGSGTRLTVV.